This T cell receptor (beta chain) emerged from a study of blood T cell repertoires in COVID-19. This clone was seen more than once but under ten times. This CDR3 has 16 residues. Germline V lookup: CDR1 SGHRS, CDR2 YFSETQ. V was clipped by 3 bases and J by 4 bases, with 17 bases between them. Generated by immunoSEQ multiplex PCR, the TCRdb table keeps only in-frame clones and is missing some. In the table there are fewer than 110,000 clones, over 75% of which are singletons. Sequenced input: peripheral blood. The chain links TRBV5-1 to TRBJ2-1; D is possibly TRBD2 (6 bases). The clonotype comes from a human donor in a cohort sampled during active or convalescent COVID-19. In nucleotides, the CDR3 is TGCGCCAGCAGCTCCTCCGTACGGCGGGAATACAATGAGCAGTTCTTC. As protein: CASSSSVRREYNEQFF.